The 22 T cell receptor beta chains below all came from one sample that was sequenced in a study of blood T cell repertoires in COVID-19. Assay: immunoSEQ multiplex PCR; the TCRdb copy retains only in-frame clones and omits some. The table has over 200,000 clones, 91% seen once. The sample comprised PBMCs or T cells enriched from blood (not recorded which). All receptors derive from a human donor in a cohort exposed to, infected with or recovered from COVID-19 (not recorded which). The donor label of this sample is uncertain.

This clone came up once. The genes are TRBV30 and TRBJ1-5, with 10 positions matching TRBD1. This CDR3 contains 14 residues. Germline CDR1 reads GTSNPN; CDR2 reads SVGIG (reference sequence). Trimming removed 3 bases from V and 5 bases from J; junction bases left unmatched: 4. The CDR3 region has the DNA TGTGCCTGGAGCGGGACAGGGGATCATCAGCCCCAGCATTTT. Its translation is CAWSGTGDHQPQHF. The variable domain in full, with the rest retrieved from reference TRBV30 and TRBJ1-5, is SQTIHQWPATLVQPVGSPLSLECTVEGTSNPNLYWYRQAAGRGLQLLFYSVGIGQISSEVPQNLSASRPQDRQFILSSKKLLLSDSGFYLCAWSGTGDHQPQHFGDGTRLSIL.

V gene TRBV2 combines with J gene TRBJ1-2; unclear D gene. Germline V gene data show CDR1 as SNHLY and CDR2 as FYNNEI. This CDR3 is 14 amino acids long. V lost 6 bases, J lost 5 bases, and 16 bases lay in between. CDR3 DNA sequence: TGTGCCAGCAGATCTTCCGGTCCGATATATGGCTACACCTTC. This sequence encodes CASRSSGPIYGYTF.

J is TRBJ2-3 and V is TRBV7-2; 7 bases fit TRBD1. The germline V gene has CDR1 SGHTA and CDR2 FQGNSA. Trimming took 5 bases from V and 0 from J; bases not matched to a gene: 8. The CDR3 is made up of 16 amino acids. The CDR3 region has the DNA TGTGCCAGCAGCCTCATCCCGGGACAGAGCACAGATACGCAGTATTTT. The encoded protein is CASSLIPGQSTDTQYF. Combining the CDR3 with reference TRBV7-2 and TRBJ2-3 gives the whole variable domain GAGVSQSPSNKVTEKGKDVELRCDPISGHTALYWYRQSLGQGLEFLIYFQGNSAPDKSGLPSDRFSAERTGGSVSTLTIQRTQQEDSAVYLCASSLIPGQSTDTQYFGPGTRLTVL.

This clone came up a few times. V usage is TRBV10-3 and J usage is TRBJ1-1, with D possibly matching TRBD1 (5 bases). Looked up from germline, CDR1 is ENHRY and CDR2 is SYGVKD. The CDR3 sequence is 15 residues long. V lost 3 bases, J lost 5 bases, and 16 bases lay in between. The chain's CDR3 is CAISEPRRGTTEAFF. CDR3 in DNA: TGTGCCATCAGTGAACCCAGGAGGGGCACAACTGAAGCTTTCTTT.

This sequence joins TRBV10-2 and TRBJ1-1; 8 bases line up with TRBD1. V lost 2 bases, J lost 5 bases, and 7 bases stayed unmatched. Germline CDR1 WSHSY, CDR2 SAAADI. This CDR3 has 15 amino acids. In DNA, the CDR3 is TGCGCCAGCAGTGAGCCTGGACAGGGTATGACTGAAGCTTTCTTT. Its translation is CASSEPGQGMTEAFF.

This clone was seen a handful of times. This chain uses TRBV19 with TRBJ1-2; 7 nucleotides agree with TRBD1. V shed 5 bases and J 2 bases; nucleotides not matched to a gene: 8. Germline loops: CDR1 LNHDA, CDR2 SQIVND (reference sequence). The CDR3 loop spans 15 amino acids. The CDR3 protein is CASSVAGTDNYGYTF. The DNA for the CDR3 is TGTGCCAGTAGTGTAGCCGGGACAGACAACTATGGCTACACCTTC. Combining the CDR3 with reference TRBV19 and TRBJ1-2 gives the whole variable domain DGGITQSPKYLFRKEGQNVTLSCEQNLNHDAMYWYRQDPGQGLRLIYYSQIVNDFQKGDIAEGYSVSREKKESFPLTVTSAQKNPTAFYLCASSVAGTDNYGYTFGSGTRLTVV.

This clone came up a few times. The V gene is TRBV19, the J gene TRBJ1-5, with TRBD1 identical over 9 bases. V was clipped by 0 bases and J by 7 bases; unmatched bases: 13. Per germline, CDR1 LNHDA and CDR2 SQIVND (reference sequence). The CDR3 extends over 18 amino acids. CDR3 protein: CASSIDLGPRTGDQPQHF. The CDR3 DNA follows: TGTGCCAGTAGTATAGATTTGGGCCCGAGGACAGGGGACCAGCCCCAGCATTTT.

CDR3 amino acids: CASSIIGQGILYGYTF. The CDR3 DNA sequence: TGTGCCAGTAGTATCATCGGACAGGGGATATTATATGGCTACACCTTC. The V call is TRBV19, the J call TRBJ1-2; TRBD1 agrees at 9 bases. The germline V gene encodes CDR1 LNHDA and CDR2 SQIVND (reference sequence). CDR3 length: 16 residues. The V gene end was trimmed by 3 bases and the J gene end by 5 bases; junction bases not matched to a gene: 10.

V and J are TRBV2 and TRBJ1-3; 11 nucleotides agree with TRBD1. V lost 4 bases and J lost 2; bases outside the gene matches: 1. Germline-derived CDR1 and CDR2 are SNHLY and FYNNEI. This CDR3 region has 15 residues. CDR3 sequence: CASSGDRGAGNTIYF. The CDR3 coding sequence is TGTGCCAGCAGTGGGGACAGGGGGGCTGGAAACACCATATATTTT.

CDR3 amino acids: CSVERRARSIASTDTQYF. DNA of the CDR3: TGCAGCGTTGAACGGAGGGCCAGGTCAATAGCTAGCACAGATACGCAGTATTTT. The chain employs TRBV29-1 and TRBJ2-3; a weak D match, TRBD2 (6 bases). The CDR3 loop spans 18 amino acids. Trimming removed 2 bases at V and 0 bases at J, with 21 bases between. Germline CDR1 and CDR2: SQVTM and ANQGSEA.

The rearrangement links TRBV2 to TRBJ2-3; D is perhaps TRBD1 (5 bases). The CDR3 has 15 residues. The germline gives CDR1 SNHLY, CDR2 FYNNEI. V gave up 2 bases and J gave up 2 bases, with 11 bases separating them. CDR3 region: CASSELGPPTDTQYF. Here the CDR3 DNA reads TGTGCCAGCAGTGAATTGGGGCCCCCCACAGATACGCAGTATTTT.

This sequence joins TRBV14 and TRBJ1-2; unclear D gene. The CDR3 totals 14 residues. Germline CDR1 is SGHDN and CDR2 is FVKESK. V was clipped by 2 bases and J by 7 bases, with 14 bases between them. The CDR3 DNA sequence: TGTGCCAGCAGCCAACAAGCCGGAGGGCGTGGCTACACCTTC. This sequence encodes CASSQQAGGRGYTF.

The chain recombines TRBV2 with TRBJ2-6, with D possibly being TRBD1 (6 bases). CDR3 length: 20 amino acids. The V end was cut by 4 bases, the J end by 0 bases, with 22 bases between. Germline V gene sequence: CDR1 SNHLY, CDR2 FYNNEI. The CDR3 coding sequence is TGTGCCAGCAGTGTGGACCCAGGACAGTCCCGGATCTCTGGGGCCAACGTCCTGACTTTC. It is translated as CASSVDPGQSRISGANVLTF. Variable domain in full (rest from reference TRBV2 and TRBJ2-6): EPEVTQTPSHQVTQMGQEVILRCVPISNHLYFYWYRQILGQKVEFLVSFYNNEISEKSEIFDDQFSVERPDGSNFTLKIRSTKLEDSAMYFCASSVDPGQSRISGANVLTFGAGSRLTVL.

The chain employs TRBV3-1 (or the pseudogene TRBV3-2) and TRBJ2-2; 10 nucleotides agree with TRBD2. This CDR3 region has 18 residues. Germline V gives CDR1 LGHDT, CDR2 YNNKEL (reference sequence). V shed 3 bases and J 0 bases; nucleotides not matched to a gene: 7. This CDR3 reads CASSQSGGGNANTGELFF. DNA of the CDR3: TGTGCCAGCAGCCAGAGCGGGGGGGGAAACGCGAACACCGGGGAGCTGTTTTTT.

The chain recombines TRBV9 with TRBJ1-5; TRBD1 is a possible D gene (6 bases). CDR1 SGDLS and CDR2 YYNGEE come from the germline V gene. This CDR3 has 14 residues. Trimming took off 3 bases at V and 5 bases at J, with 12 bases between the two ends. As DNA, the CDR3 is TGTGCCAGCAGCGGCAGGGGTAATGATCAGCCCCAGCATTTT. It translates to CASSGRGNDQPQHF.

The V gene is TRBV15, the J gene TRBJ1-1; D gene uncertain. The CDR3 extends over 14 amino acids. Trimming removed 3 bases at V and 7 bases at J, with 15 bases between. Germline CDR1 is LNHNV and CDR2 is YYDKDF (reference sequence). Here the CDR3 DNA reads TGTGCCACCAGCAGGGGCGGGGAGCAAGTTGAAGCTTTCTTT. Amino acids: CATSRGGEQVEAFF.

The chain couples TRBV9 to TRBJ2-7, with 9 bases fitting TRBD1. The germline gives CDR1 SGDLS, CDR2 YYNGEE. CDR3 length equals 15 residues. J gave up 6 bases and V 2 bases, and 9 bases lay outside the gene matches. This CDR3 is CASSVSPGQGSEQYF. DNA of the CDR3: TGTGCCAGCAGCGTTTCCCCGGGACAGGGTTCCGAGCAGTACTTC.

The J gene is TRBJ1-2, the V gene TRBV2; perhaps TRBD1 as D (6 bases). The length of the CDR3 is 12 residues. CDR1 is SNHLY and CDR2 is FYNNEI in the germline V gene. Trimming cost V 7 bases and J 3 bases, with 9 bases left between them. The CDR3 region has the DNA TGTGCCAGCAAAGGGGGAGACTATGGCTACACCTTC. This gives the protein CASKGGDYGYTF.

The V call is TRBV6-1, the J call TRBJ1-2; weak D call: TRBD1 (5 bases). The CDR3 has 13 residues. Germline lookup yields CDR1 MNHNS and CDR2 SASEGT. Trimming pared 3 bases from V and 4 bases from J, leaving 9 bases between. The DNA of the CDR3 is TGTGCCAGCAGTGACCGGGACTCCTATGGCTACACCTTC. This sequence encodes CASSDRDSYGYTF.

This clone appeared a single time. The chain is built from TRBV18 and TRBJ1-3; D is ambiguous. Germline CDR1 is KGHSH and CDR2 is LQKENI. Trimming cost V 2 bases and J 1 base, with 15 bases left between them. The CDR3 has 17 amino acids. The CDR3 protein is CASSPTIGEGSGNTIYF. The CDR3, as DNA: TGTGCCAGCTCACCAACCATCGGGGAAGGGTCTGGAAACACCATATATTTT.

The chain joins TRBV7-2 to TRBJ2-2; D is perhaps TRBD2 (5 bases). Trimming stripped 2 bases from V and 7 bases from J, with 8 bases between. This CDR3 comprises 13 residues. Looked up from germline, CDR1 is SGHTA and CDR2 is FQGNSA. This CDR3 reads CASSLSSHGELFF. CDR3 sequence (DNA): TGTGCCAGCAGCTTATCTAGCCACGGGGAGCTGTTTTTT.

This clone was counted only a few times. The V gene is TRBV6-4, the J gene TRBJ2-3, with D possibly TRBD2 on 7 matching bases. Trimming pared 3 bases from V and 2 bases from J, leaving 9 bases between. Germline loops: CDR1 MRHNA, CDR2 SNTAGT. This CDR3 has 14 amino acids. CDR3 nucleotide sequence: TGTGCCAGCAGTGAGGCGGGGGCCACAGATACGCAGTATTTT. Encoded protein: CASSEAGATDTQYF.